This T cell receptor beta chain was identified in a study of cytomegalovirus exposure and HLA in healthy donors. Germline CDR1 and CDR2: SGHRS and YFSETQ. This CDR3 has 12 amino acids. Notes on this clone: At one end, the junction sequence differs from germline, possibly due to a read error.

The primer mix had 60 Vbeta and 13 Jbeta primers. Generated by immunoSEQ multiplex PCR, the TCRdb table keeps only in-frame clones and is missing some. In the table there are 110,000 or so clones, approximately 69% of which are singletons. Sequencing was done on a sample of PBMCs. The source of this sequence is a man aged 25-45 years in good health and CMV-seronegative. The chain joins TRBV5-1 to TRBJ1-1; no definite D call. The CDR3 sequence is CASSLRGTEAFF. In DNA, the CDR3 is TGTGCCAGCAGCTTGCGGGGCACTGAAGCTTTCTTT.